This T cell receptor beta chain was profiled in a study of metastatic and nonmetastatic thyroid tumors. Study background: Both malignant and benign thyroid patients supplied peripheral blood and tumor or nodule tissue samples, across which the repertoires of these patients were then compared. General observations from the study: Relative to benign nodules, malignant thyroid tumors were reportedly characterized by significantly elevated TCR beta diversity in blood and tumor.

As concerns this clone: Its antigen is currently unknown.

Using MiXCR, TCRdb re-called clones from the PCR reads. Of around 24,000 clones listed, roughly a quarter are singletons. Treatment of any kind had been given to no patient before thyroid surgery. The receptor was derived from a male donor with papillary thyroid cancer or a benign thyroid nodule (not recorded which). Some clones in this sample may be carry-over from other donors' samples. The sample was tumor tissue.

DNA of the CDR3: TGTGCCAGCAGCTCCGACACTCTCGAGCAGTACTTC. This translates into CASSSDTLEQYF. The chain combines TRBV7-9 with TRBJ2-7; D is ambiguous. Trimming took 4 bases from V and 6 from J, leaving 10 bases between them. CDR3 length equals 12 residues. Germline V gene lookup returns CDR1 SEHNR and CDR2 FQNEAQ (reference sequence).